This T cell receptor beta chain was sequenced for a study of T cell changes during pregnancy in multiple sclerosis. Produced via immunoSEQ multiplex PCR; TCRdb's table is partial and in-frame only. The table shows under 70,000 clones, with over 90% occurring only once. Germline values: CDR1 SGHNT, CDR2 YYREEE (reference sequence). V was clipped by 2 bases and J by 7 bases, with 15 bases between them. The CDR3 loop spans 14 amino acids. This rearrangement joins TRBV5-4 to TRBJ1-1, with D possibly TRBD1 on 6 matching bases. The specimen was CD4+ T cells from peripheral blood mononuclear cells, collected after pregnancy. This clonotype was obtained from a female donor with multiple sclerosis, enrolled in a pregnancy study. This CDR3 is CASSFRGIRNEAFF. The CDR3, as DNA: TGTGCCAGCAGCTTCAGGGGAATAAGAAATGAAGCTTTCTTT.